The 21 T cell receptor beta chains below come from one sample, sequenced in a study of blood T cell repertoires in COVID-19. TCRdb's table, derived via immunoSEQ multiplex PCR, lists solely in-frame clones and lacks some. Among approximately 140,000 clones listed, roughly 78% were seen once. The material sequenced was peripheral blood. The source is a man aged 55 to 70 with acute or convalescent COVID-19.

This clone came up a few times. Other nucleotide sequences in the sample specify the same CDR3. The CDR3 nucleotides are TGCGCCAGCAGCTTGGGGACTAGCTCAGATACGCAGTATTTT. Translation: CASSLGTSSDTQYF. This chain links TRBV5-1 with TRBJ2-3, with 8 bases fitting TRBD2. CDR3 length: 14 amino acids. In germline, CDR1 is SGHRS, CDR2 YFSETQ. V gave up 0 bases and J gave up 4 bases; unmatched junction bases: 1.

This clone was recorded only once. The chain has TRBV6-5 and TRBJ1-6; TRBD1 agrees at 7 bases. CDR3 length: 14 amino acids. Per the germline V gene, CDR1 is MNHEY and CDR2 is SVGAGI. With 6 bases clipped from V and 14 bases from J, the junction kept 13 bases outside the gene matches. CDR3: CASRDGQAHGALHF. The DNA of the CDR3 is TGTGCCAGCAGGGATGGACAGGCCCATGGGGCCCTCCACTTT.

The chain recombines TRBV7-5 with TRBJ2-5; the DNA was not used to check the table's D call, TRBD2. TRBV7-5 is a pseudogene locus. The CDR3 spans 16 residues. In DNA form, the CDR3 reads TGTGTCAGAACCCCCGGGAAGGGCTACGGTCAAGAGACCCAGTACTTC. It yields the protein CVRTPGKGYGQETQYF.

The CDR3 reads CSAKTDKAFF. CDR3 in DNA: TGCAGTGCTAAGACAGATAAAGCTTTCTTT. The chain is built from TRBV20-1 and TRBJ1-1; D perhaps matches TRBD1 (5 bases). Trimming cost V 4 bases and J 9 bases, with 9 bases left between them. The V gene's germline CDR1 is DFQATT and CDR2 SNEGSKA (reference sequence). This CDR3 comprises 10 residues.

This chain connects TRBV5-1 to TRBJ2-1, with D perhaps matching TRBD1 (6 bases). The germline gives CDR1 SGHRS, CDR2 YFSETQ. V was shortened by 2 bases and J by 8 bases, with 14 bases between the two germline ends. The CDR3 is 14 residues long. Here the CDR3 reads CASSFGSSGDEQFF. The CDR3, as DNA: TGCGCCAGCAGCTTTGGTTCGTCAGGGGATGAGCAGTTCTTC.

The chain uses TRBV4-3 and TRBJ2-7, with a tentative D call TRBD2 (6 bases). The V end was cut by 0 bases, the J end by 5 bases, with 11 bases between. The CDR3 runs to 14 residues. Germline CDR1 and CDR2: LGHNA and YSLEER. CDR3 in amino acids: CASSQERLAHEQYF. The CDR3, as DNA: TGCGCCAGCAGCCAAGAAAGGCTAGCGCACGAGCAGTACTTC.

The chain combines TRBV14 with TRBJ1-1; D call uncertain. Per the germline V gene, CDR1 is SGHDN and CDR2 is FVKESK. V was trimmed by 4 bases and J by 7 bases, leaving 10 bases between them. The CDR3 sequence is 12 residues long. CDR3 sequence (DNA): TGTGCCAGCAGCCCTACGCGGATTGAAGCTTTCTTT. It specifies CASSPTRIEAFF.

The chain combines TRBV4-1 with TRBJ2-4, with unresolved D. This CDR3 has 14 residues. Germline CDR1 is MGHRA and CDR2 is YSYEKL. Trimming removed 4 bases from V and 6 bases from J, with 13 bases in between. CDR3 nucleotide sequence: TGCGCCAGCAGCCGAAGAGAGCCGGGAAACATTCAGTACTTC. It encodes CASSRREPGNIQYF.

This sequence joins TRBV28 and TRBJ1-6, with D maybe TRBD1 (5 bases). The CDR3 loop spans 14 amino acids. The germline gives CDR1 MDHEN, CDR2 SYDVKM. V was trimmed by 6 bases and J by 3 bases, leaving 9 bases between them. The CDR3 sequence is CASRRQLYNSPLHF. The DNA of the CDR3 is TGTGCCAGCAGGCGACAGCTCTATAATTCACCCCTCCACTTT.

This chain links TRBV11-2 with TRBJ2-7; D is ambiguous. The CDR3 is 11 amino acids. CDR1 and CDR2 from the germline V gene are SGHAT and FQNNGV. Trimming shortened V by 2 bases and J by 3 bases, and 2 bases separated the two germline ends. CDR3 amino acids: CASSLHYEQYF. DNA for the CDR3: TGTGCCAGCAGCTTACACTACGAGCAGTACTTC.

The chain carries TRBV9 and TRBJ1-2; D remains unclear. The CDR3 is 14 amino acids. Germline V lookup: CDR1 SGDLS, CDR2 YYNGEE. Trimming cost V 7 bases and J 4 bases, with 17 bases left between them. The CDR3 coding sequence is TGTGCCAGCCGTCGATCGGGTGATCCCTATGGCTACACCTTC. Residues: CASRRSGDPYGYTF.

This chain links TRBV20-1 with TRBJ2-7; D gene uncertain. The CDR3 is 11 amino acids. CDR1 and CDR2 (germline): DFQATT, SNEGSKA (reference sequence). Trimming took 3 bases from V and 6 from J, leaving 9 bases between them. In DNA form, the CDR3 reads TGCAGTGCTAGCGCCCCTAGCGAGCAGTACTTC. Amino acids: CSASAPSEQYF.

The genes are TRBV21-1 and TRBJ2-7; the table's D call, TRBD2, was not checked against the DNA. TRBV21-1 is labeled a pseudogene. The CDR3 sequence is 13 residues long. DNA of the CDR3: TGTGCCAGCAGCCTAAATCGGGCCTACGAGCAGTACTTC. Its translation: CASSLNRAYEQYF.

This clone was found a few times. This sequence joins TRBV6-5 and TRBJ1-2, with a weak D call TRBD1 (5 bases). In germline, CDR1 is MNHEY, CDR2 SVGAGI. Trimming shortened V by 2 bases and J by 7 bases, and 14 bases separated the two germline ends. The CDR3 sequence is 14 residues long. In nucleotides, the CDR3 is TGTGCCAGCAGTTACGGCGGGGGGGGAGGTGGCTACACCTTC. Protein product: CASSYGGGGGGYTF.

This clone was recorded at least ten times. CDR3 DNA: TGTGCCAGCAGTCCACAGGGACTAGCGGGAGTGGCTGAGCAGTTCTTC. This translates into CASSPQGLAGVAEQFF. The V gene is TRBV6-6, the J gene TRBJ2-1, with TRBD2 matching over 14 bases. CDR1 MNHNY and CDR2 SVGAGI come from the germline V gene (reference sequence). This CDR3 has 16 residues. With 5 bases clipped from V and 9 bases from J, the junction kept 9 bases outside the gene matches.

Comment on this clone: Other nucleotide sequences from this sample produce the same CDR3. The CDR3, as DNA: TGTGCCAGCTCACCCAGGGAGGCCAACACTGAAGCTTTCTTT. Translated, it gives CASSPREANTEAFF. The rearrangement uses TRBV18 and TRBJ1-1; D may be TRBD1 (5 bases). The V end lost 3 bases, the J end lost 2 bases, and 10 bases lay between the germline ends. The CDR3 extends over 14 amino acids. CDR1 is KGHSH, CDR2 LQKENI, per germline.

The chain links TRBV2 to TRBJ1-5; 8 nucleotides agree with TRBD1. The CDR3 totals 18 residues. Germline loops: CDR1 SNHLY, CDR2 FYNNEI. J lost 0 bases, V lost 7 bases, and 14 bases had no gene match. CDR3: CASTDGQGAVGSNQPQHF. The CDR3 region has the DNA TGTGCCAGCACCGACGGACAGGGTGCCGTTGGTAGCAATCAGCCCCAGCATTTT.

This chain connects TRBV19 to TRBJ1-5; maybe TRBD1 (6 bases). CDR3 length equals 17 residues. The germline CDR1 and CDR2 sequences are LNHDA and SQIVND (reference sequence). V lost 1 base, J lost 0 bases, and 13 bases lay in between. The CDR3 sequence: CASSIVRGAYSNQPQHF. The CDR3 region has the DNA TGTGCCAGTAGTATAGTTCGGGGGGCGTATAGCAATCAGCCCCAGCATTTT.

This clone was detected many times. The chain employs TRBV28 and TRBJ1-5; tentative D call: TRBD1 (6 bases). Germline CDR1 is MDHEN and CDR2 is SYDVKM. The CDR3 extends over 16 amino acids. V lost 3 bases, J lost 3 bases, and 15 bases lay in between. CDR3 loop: CASSFVRQGFNQPQHF. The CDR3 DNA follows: TGTGCCAGCAGTTTTGTCCGGCAGGGGTTCAATCAGCCCCAGCATTTT.

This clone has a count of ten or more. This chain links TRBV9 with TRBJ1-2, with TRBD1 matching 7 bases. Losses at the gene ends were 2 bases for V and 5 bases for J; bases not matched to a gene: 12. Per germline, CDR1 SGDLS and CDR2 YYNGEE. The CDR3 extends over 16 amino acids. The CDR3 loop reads CASSVFDRVGRYGYTF. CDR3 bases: TGTGCCAGCAGCGTCTTCGACAGGGTGGGAAGATATGGCTACACCTTC. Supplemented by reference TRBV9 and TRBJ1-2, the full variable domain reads DSGVTQTPKHLITATGQRVTLRCSPRSGDLSVYWYQQSLDQGLQFLIQYYNGEERAKGNILERFSAQQFPDLHSELNLSSLELGDSALYFCASSVFDRVGRYGYTFGSGTRLTVV.

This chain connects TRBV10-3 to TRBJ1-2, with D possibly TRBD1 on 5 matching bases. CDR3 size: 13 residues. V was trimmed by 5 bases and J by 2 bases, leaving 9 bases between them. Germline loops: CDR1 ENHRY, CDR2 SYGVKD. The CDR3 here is CAISSDNNYGYTF. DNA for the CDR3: TGTGCCATCAGTTCGGACAACAACTATGGCTACACCTTC.